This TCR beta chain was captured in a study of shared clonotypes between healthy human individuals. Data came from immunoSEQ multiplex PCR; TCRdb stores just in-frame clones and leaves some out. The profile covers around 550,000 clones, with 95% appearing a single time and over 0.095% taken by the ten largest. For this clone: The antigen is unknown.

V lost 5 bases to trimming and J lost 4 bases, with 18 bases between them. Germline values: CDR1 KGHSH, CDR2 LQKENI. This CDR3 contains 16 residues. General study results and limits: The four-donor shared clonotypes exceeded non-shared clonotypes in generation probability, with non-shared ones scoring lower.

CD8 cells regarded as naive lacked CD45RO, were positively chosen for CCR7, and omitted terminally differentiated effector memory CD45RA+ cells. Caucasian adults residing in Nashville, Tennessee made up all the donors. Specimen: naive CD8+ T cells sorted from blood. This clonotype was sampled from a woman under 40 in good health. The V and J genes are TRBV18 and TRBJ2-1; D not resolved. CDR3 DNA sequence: TGTGCCAGCTCAACGATCTCTAGTACCAATTACAATGAGCAGTTCTTC. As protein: CASSTISSTNYNEQFF.